This T cell receptor beta chain stems from a study of blood T cells in healthy people across ages. This clonotype occurred a few times. This CDR3 has 13 amino acids. CDR1 MNHNY and CDR2 SVGAGI come from the germline V gene (reference sequence). The V and J ends lost 8 bases and 3 bases respectively, with 11 bases between them. A second PCR, run for about 6 to 11 cycles, used a sample-barcoded 5' primer plus a J-beta primer mix. Using its own MiXCR run on the 5' RACE reads, TCRdb lists one record per CDR3 protein. The repertoire holds 1.5 million to 2 million distinct CDR3 sequences, under 30% seen once, with approximately 7.7% in the top ten.

This TCR came from a woman aged 25 to 45 in good health. The rearrangement joins TRBV6-6 to TRBJ2-1; possibly TRBD1 or TRBD2 for D (5 bases each). The sample was blood. In DNA form, the CDR3 reads TGTGCCAGCCACCGGGACGGCTACAATGAGCAGTTCTTC. As protein: CASHRDGYNEQFF.